Below, 32 T cell receptor beta chains from the same sample are listed, as sequenced in a study of blood T cell repertoires in COVID-19. Generated by immunoSEQ multiplex PCR, the TCRdb table keeps only in-frame clones and is missing some. The table includes under 250,000 clones, around 85% detected once. Source material: peripheral blood. These receptors all come from a man aged 35 to 55 with acute or convalescent COVID-19.

This clone was seen repeatedly, ten times or more. The CDR3, as DNA: TGTGCCAGCAGCTTAGTTCAGGGCGGGGGCACAGATACGCAGTATTTT. Translated, it gives CASSLVQGGGTDTQYF. The chain recombines TRBV7-9 with TRBJ2-3, with D perhaps TRBD2 (6 bases). The CDR3 spans 16 residues. Germline loops: CDR1 SEHNR, CDR2 FQNEAQ (reference sequence). V lost 1 base and J lost 1, with 12 bases in between.

The chain employs TRBV9 and TRBJ1-5; D not certain. V was pared by 3 bases and J by 6 bases, with 13 bases between. CDR3 length equals 14 residues. From germline, CDR1 is SGDLS and CDR2 YYNGEE. The CDR3 DNA sequence: TGTGCCAGCAGCGGCGGGGATCGGGGTCAGCCCCAGCATTTT. Translating gives CASSGGDRGQPQHF.

This chain joins TRBV4-1 and TRBJ2-1; 9 bases agree with TRBD1. Germline CDR1 is MGHRA and CDR2 is YSYEKL. The ends lost 1 base at V and 3 bases at J; junction bases unmatched: 10. The CDR3 spans 18 residues. DNA of the CDR3: TGCGCCAGCAGCCAAGTGGGAGGGACAGGGCTGATCTACAATGAGCAGTTCTTC. It yields the protein CASSQVGGTGLIYNEQFF.

This clone was seen only once. This rearrangement joins TRBV5-4 to TRBJ2-7; 13 nucleotides align to TRBD2. J was trimmed by 2 bases and V by 4 bases; bases with no gene match: 6. This CDR3 contains 16 residues. Per the germline V gene, CDR1 is SGHNT and CDR2 is YYREEE (reference sequence). This CDR3 is CASSPGLAGPTYEQYF. CDR3 sequence (DNA): TGTGCCAGCAGCCCGGGACTAGCGGGACCCACCTACGAGCAGTACTTC. The variable domain in full, with the rest retrieved from reference TRBV5-4 and TRBJ2-7, is ETGVTQSPTHLIKTRGQQVTLRCSSQSGHNTVSWYQQALGQGPQFIFQYYREEENGRGNFPPRFSGLQFPNYSSELNVNALELDDSALYLCASSPGLAGPTYEQYFGPGTRLTVT.

V usage is TRBV2 and J usage is TRBJ1-2, with 9 bases aligning to TRBD1. V lost 6 bases, J lost 6 bases, and 2 bases stayed unmatched. This CDR3 contains 12 residues. Germline CDR1 reads SNHLY; CDR2 reads FYNNEI. Here the CDR3 reads CASRRTGDGYTF. CDR3 in DNA: TGTGCCAGCAGGCGGACAGGGGATGGCTACACCTTC.

For this clone: One junction end does not reproduce the germline sequence, and a read error may be involved. The same CDR3 can be traced to other DNA sequences in this sample. The V and J genes are TRBV25-1 and TRBJ2-7; D might be TRBD1 (5 bases). The V gene's germline CDR1 is MGHDK and CDR2 SYGVNS. The CDR3 length is 12 residues. The CDR3 is CASSRGSYEQYF. CDR3 DNA sequence: TGCGCCAGCAGTAGGGGATCCTACGAGCAGTACTTC.

The chain is built from TRBV5-5 and TRBJ2-7; 7 bases match TRBD1. Germline lookup yields CDR1 SGHKS and CDR2 YYEKEE (reference sequence). The CDR3 has 15 amino acids. V was clipped by 3 bases and J by 7 bases; unmatched bases: 13. The CDR3 DNA sequence: TGTGCCAGCAGCTCCGGACAGGATCACTTAAGGGAGCAGTACTTC. Translated, it gives CASSSGQDHLREQYF.

The rearrangement links TRBV7-8 to TRBJ2-7, with D possibly matching TRBD1 (7 bases). Germline loops: CDR1 SGHVS, CDR2 FQNEAQ. The CDR3 contains 13 residues. The V and J ends lost 5 bases and 7 bases respectively, with 15 bases between them. For the CDR3, the DNA is TGTGCCAGCAGCCCGGGCCCAGGGGGGGAGCAGTACTTC. This translates into CASSPGPGGEQYF.

The V and J genes are TRBV4-1 and TRBJ2-3, with TRBD1 matching 11 bases. Germline CDR1 and CDR2: MGHRA and YSYEKL. The CDR3 is 17 residues long. The junction had 6 bases not matched to a gene; V was cut back by 4 bases and J by 0 bases. The chain's CDR3 is CASSLRTGGKSTDTQYF. As DNA, the CDR3 is TGCGCCAGCAGCCTGCGGACAGGGGGCAAAAGCACAGATACGCAGTATTTT.

The chain employs TRBV15 and TRBJ2-5; TRBD2 matches 9 bases. The length of the CDR3 is 15 residues. Germline assignment: CDR1 LNHNV and CDR2 YYDKDF (reference sequence). Trimming at V came to 1 base and at J to 5 bases, leaving 5 bases not matched to a gene. The CDR3 region is CATSRAGTSHETQYF. In DNA, the CDR3 is TGTGCCACCAGCAGAGCGGGGACTAGCCACGAGACCCAGTACTTC.

The gene calls are TRBV5-6 and TRBJ1-1; D ambiguous. The germline V gene has CDR1 SGHDT and CDR2 YYEEEE. V was pared by 1 base and J by 7 bases, with 8 bases between. CDR3 length: 12 amino acids. Here the CDR3 reads CASSLSRGEAFF. In DNA, the CDR3 is TGTGCCAGCAGCTTGTCCCGCGGTGAAGCTTTCTTT.

The chain combines TRBV28 with TRBJ1-4; D not resolved. V was trimmed by 6 bases and J by 0 bases, leaving 8 bases between them. The CDR3 loop spans 14 amino acids. Germline CDR1 and CDR2: MDHEN and SYDVKM. CDR3 loop: CASREGATNEKLFF. CDR3 coding DNA: TGTGCCAGCAGGGAGGGTGCAACTAATGAAAAACTGTTTTTT.

V is TRBV5-5 and J is TRBJ2-1; possible D gene TRBD2, 6 bases. V was pared by 2 bases and J by 14 bases, with 14 bases between. The CDR3 runs to 12 residues. Germline V gene sequence: CDR1 SGHKS, CDR2 YYEKEE (reference sequence). Here the CDR3 DNA reads TGTGCCAGCAGCTTTCTGGAGGGGCAGAAGTTCTTC. As protein: CASSFLEGQKFF.

In this sample, this clone turned up once. The chain has TRBV15 and TRBJ1-4, with D possibly being TRBD1 (6 bases). The CDR3 is made up of 15 amino acids. Germline assignment: CDR1 LNHNV and CDR2 YYDKDF (reference sequence). V was pared by 0 bases and J by 7 bases, with 12 bases between. The CDR3 DNA is TGTGCCACCAGCAGAGACCCACAGGGCGGTGAAAAACTGTTTTTT. This sequence encodes CATSRDPQGGEKLFF. The full variable domain, completed using reference TRBV15 and TRBJ1-4, is DAMVIQNPRYQVTQFGKPVTLSCSQTLNHNVMYWYQQKSSQAPKLLFHYYDKDFNNEADTPDNFQSRRPNTSFCFLDIRSPGLGDTAMYLCATSRDPQGGEKLFFGSGTQLSVL.

CDR3 DNA: TGTGCCAGTAGTATACACCTTGGAGGCGATAATTCACCCCTCCACTTT. This codes for CASSIHLGGDNSPLHF. The V gene is TRBV19, the J gene TRBJ1-6; D gene uncertain. Trimming pared 2 bases from V and 5 bases from J, leaving 13 bases between. The CDR3 loop spans 16 amino acids. Germline V gene lookup returns CDR1 LNHDA and CDR2 SQIVND (reference sequence).

This chain links TRBV27 with TRBJ1-1, with a weak D call TRBD1 (5 bases). The CDR3 length is 13 residues. Trimming cost V 10 bases and J 9 bases, with 21 bases left between them. Germline CDR1 and CDR2: MNHEY and SMNVEV (reference sequence). The CDR3 loop is CATVSAGLLKAFF. CDR3 DNA: TGTGCCACCGTTTCGGCAGGGCTGCTAAAAGCTTTCTTT.

The chain carries TRBV28 and TRBJ1-4, with TRBD1 matching over 8 bases. V was pared by 5 bases and J by 5 bases, with 7 bases of the junction left unmatched. There are 15 residues in the CDR3. Per germline, CDR1 MDHEN and CDR2 SYDVKM. The CDR3 loop is CASSLLRDRNEKLFF. The CDR3 nucleotides are TGTGCCAGCAGTCTTCTCCGGGACAGGAATGAAAAACTGTTTTTT.

CDR3 region: CASSLDPLSYEQYF. CDR3 in DNA: TGTGCCAGCAGCTTAGATCCCCTCTCCTACGAGCAGTACTTC. This chain joins TRBV7-9 and TRBJ2-7; no clear D. The V and J ends lost 1 base and 0 bases respectively, with 7 bases between them. The CDR3 is made up of 14 amino acids. Germline V lookup: CDR1 SEHNR, CDR2 FQNEAQ (reference sequence).

This chain joins TRBV2 and TRBJ2-5, with D hard to call. V shed 5 bases and J shed 5 bases, with 12 bases lying between them. The germline V gene encodes CDR1 SNHLY and CDR2 FYNNEI. CDR3 size: 13 residues. The CDR3 sequence: CASSRTTQETQYF. The DNA of the CDR3 is TGTGCCAGCAGTCGAACTACCCAGGAGACCCAGTACTTC. The complete variable domain, with remaining parts taken from reference TRBV2 and TRBJ2-5, reads EPEVTQTPSHQVTQMGQEVILRCVPISNHLYFYWYRQILGQKVEFLVSFYNNEISEKSEIFDDQFSVERPDGSNFTLKIRSTKLEDSAMYFCASSRTTQETQYFGPGTRLLVL.

This clone has just one count. The chain links TRBV18 to TRBJ2-2, with a possible D match to TRBD2 (5 bases). Trimming stripped 4 bases from V and 5 bases from J, with 11 bases between. The CDR3 contains 14 residues. Germline assignment: CDR1 KGHSH and CDR2 LQKENI. The CDR3 bases are TGTGCCAGCTCACTACGGGAAGTAACCGGGGAGCTGTTTTTT. Amino acids: CASSLREVTGELFF.

This clone has a single count. The genes are TRBV7-2 and TRBJ1-1, with a possible D match to TRBD1 (6 bases). This CDR3 has 16 residues. Deletions cut 1 base from V and 3 bases from J, with 15 bases between. The germline gives CDR1 SGHTA, CDR2 FQGNSA. Written as DNA, the CDR3 is TGTGCCAGCAGCTTAGTCCCCGGGACACCCTACACTGAAGCTTTCTTT. Its protein is CASSLVPGTPYTEAFF.

V usage is TRBV5-4 and J usage is TRBJ1-1; D unclear. The CDR3 sequence is 14 residues long. V dropped 0 bases and J dropped 1 base, with 7 bases sitting between them. Germline assignment: CDR1 SGHNT and CDR2 YYREEE (reference sequence). CDR3 in DNA: TGTGCCAGCAGCTTGGGAGGCCCGAACACTGAAGCTTTCTTT. This gives the protein CASSLGGPNTEAFF.

This rearrangement joins TRBV10-3 to TRBJ1-2; possibly TRBD1 for D (6 bases). This CDR3 has 12 residues. V lost 7 bases and J lost 4, with 10 bases in between. CDR1 and CDR2 (germline): ENHRY, SYGVKD. CDR3 in amino acids: CAITDRIYGYTF. The CDR3 nucleotides read TGTGCCATCACTGACAGGATCTATGGCTACACCTTC.

The V and J genes are TRBV29-1 and TRBJ2-2, with a possible D match to TRBD1 (6 bases). Germline CDR1 and CDR2: SQVTM and ANQGSEA. The CDR3 is 13 residues long. Between the trimmed V and J ends, which lost 6 bases and 1 base, there was a span of 9 bases. As DNA, the CDR3 is TGCAGCGTCGGACAGCTGAACACCGGGGAGCTGTTTTTT. Amino acids: CSVGQLNTGELFF.

In DNA form, the CDR3 reads TGTGCCAGCAGCTTCACGGGGGTAATCGGAGAGACCCAGTACTTC. Protein product: CASSFTGVIGETQYF. The chain uses TRBV7-7 and TRBJ2-5; tentative D call: TRBD2 (6 bases). V gave up 3 bases and J gave up 4 bases, with 15 bases separating them. Germline CDR1 reads SSHAT; CDR2 reads FNYEAQ (reference sequence). This CDR3 has 15 amino acids.

This sequence joins TRBV6-5 and TRBJ2-5, with D perhaps matching TRBD1 (6 bases). CDR1 and CDR2 (germline): MNHEY, SVGAGI. V shed 4 bases and J shed 1 base, with 7 bases lying between them. The CDR3 sequence is 13 residues long. CDR3: CASSSGVQETQYF. The CDR3, as DNA: TGTGCCAGCAGTTCAGGGGTCCAAGAGACCCAGTACTTC.

The chain uses TRBV30 and TRBJ1-5, with a possible D match to TRBD1 (6 bases). CDR3 length equals 14 residues. Trimming pared 0 bases from V and 2 bases from J, leaving 8 bases between. Germline V gene sequence: CDR1 GTSNPN, CDR2 SVGIG (reference sequence). The chain's CDR3 is CAWSVRQGNQPQHF. The CDR3, as DNA: TGTGCCTGGAGTGTCCGACAGGGCAATCAGCCCCAGCATTTT.

CDR3 DNA sequence: TGCGCCAGCAGCACACCCGGACAGATGAACACTGAAGCTTTCTTT. It specifies CASSTPGQMNTEAFF. The gene calls are TRBV5-1 and TRBJ1-1; the D gene is possibly TRBD1 (6 bases). The length of the CDR3 is 15 residues. Trimming took off 4 bases at V and 0 bases at J, with 13 bases between the two ends. Germline V gene sequence: CDR1 SGHRS, CDR2 YFSETQ.

The CDR3 DNA reads TGTGCCACCAGTGATAAACCGGGACAGGGGGGACATGGCTACACCTTC. The encoded protein is CATSDKPGQGGHGYTF. The chain has TRBV24-1 and TRBJ1-2; TRBD1 matches at 11 bases. The CDR3 runs to 16 residues. Trimming took 3 bases from V and 6 from J; bases not matched to a gene: 8. CDR1 is KGHDR, CDR2 SFDVKD, per germline.

By proportion, this clone is medium-sized. The rearrangement joins TRBV5-1 to TRBJ2-7; tentatively, D is TRBD1 (6 bases). This CDR3 has 13 residues. The germline V and J ends were trimmed by 5 bases and 3 bases, with 12 bases remaining between them. The V gene's germline CDR1 is SGHRS and CDR2 YFSETQ. CDR3 sequence reads: CASRVGGGYEQYF. The CDR3 DNA reads TGCGCCAGCAGGGTAGGGGGTGGCTACGAGCAGTACTTC. Drawing the rest from reference TRBV5-1 and TRBJ2-7, the complete variable domain is KAGVTQTPRYLIKTRGQQVTLSCSPISGHRSVSWYQQTPGQGLQFLFEYFSETQRNKGNFPGRFSGRQFSNSRSEMNVSTLELGDSALYLCASRVGGGYEQYFGPGTRLTVT.

The genes are TRBV28 and TRBJ2-1, with 8 bases fitting TRBD2. Germline CDR1 is MDHEN and CDR2 is SYDVKM. J was trimmed by 0 bases and V by 10 bases; bases with no gene match: 8. This CDR3 has 15 amino acids. DNA of the CDR3: TGTGCCACCCGTAATAGCGGGGTCTCCTACAATGAGCAGTTCTTC. Translated: CATRNSGVSYNEQFF.

This rearrangement joins TRBV5-5 to TRBJ2-1, with 7 bases lining up with TRBD2. V lost 6 bases and J lost 0; bases outside the gene matches: 3. The V gene's germline CDR1 is SGHKS and CDR2 YYEKEE (reference sequence). The CDR3 is 14 residues long. CDR3 DNA sequence: TGTGCCAGCACCCCGGGAGGCTCCTACAATGAGCAGTTCTTC. Amino acids: CASTPGGSYNEQFF.